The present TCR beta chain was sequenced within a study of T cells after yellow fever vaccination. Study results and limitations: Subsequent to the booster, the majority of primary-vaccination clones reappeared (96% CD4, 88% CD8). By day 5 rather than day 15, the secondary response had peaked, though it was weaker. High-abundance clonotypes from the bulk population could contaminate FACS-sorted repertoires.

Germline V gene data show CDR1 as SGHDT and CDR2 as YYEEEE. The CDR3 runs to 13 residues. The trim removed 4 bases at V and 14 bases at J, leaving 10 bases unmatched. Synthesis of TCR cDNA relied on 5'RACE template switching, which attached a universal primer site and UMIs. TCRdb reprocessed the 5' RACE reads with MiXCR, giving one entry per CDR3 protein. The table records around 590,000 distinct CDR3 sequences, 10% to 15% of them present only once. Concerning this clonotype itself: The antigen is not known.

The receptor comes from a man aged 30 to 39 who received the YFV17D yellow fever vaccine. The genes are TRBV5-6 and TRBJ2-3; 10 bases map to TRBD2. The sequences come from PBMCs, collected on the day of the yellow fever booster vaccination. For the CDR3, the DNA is TGTGCCAGCAGCCTACCTACTAGCGGGACCCGGTATTTT. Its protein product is CASSLPTSGTRYF.